Listed below are T cell receptor beta chains from one sample, sequenced in a study of regulatory T cells in long-lasting Graves disease. One entry per CDR3 protein, called by TCRdb with MiXCR from the multiplex PCR reads. The sample consists of 350,000 to 450,000 distinct CDR3 sequences, about 21% of them appearing once. Sequencing was performed on peripheral blood mononuclear cells (PBMCs), taken when the disease was refractory, from a patient treated with antithyroid drugs. The receptors were gathered from a female donor with Graves disease. CDR3s include the opening cysteine and the closing phenylalanine or tryptophan. The D gene is left open where the match is weak. The size field is filled for only some rows; it gives once, few, many or a size class.

J: TRBJ1-1; V: TRBV4-2; size: -; D: -; CDR3: CASSQERGIAEAFF; DNA: TGTGCCAGCAGCCAAGAGAGGGGGATAGCTGAAGCTTTCTTT
J: TRBJ1-4; V: TRBV20-1; size: -; D: -; CDR3: CSAPLKEKLFF; DNA: TGCAGTGCTCCCTTAAAGGAAAAACTGTTTTTT
J: TRBJ2-3; V: TRBV4-1; size: -; D: -; CDR3: CASSQVSGFVTDTQYF; DNA: TGCGCCAGCAGCCAAGTTAGCGGCTTCGTCACAGATACGCAGTATTTT
J: TRBJ2-7; V: TRBV7-2; size: few; D: -; CDR3: CASSLVFQAYEQYF; DNA: TGTGCCAGCAGCTTAGTGTTCCAGGCCTACGAGCAGTACTTC
J: TRBJ2-7; V: TRBV28; size: many; D: -; CDR3: CASSLMASADYEQYF; DNA: TGTGCCAGCAGTTTGATGGCGTCGGCGGACTACGAGCAGTACTTC
J: TRBJ2-4; V: TRBV27; size: many; D: -; CDR3: CASSPLGPKNIQYF; DNA: TGTGCCAGCAGTCCACTTGGACCGAAAAACATTCAGTACTTC
J: TRBJ2-5; V: TRBV27; size: many; D: -; CDR3: CASSSTPGETQYF; DNA: TGTGCCAGCAGTTCTACTCCCGGGGAGACCCAGTACTTC
J: TRBJ1-2; V: TRBV24-1; size: many; D: -; CDR3: CATSDFRQNYGYTF; DNA: TGTGCCACCAGTGATTTTCGGCAAAACTATGGCTACACCTTC
J: TRBJ2-2; V: TRBV20-1; size: -; D: -; CDR3: CSAPGLLTGELFF; DNA: TGCAGTGCACCGGGACTCTTAACCGGGGAGCTGTTTTTT
J: TRBJ2-5; V: TRBV3-1; size: many; D: TRBD2; CDR3: CASSQPSTSGEETQYF; DNA: TGTGCCAGCAGCCAGCCTTCGACTAGCGGGGAAGAGACCCAGTACTTC
J: TRBJ1-2; V: TRBV4-1; size: -; D: -; CDR3: CASSQDDSSNYGYTF; DNA: TGCGCCAGCAGCCAAGATGACAGCTCCAACTATGGCTACACCTTC
J: TRBJ2-5; V: TRBV9; size: few; D: TRBD1; CDR3: CASAGGAPETQYF; DNA: TGTGCCAGCGCAGGGGGCGCCCCGGAGACCCAGTACTTC
J: TRBJ2-2; V: TRBV6-1; size: -; D: TRBD2; CDR3: CASSKKLAGATGELFF; DNA: TGTGCCAGCAGTAAGAAACTAGCGGGAGCCACCGGGGAGCTGTTTTTT
J: TRBJ1-2; V: TRBV2; size: -; D: -; CDR3: CASSERPPYGYTF; DNA: TGTGCCAGCAGTGAACGCCCCCCCTATGGCTACACCTTC
J: TRBJ2-5; V: TRBV7-3; size: many; D: -; CDR3: CASSSRGGEEETQYF; DNA: TGTGCCAGCAGCTCCCGTGGGGGAGAGGAGGAGACCCAGTACTTC
J: TRBJ2-1; V: TRBV7-2; size: few; D: -; CDR3: CASSLTRGSPNEQFF; DNA: TGTGCCAGCAGCTTAACGAGAGGCTCTCCGAATGAGCAGTTCTTC
J: TRBJ2-3; V: TRBV10-3; size: many; D: -; CDR3: CAIKWGEAPNFGEYF; DNA: TGTGCCATCAAGTGGGGGGAGGCCCCTAACTTCGGGGAGTATTTT
J: TRBJ1-1; V: TRBV28; size: many; D: -; CDR3: CASGRASRRNTEAFF; DNA: TGTGCCAGCGGAAGGGCCTCAAGGAGGAACACTGAAGCTTTCTTT
J: TRBJ1-3; V: TRBV7-9; size: -; D: -; CDR3: CASTDWGNTIYF; DNA: TGTGCCAGCACCGATTGGGGGAACACCATATATTTT
J: TRBJ2-2; V: TRBV20-1; size: -; D: TRBD1; CDR3: CSARDLRGLNTGELFF; DNA: TGCAGTGCTAGAGATCTCAGGGGGCTAAACACCGGGGAGCTGTTTTTT
J: TRBJ2-7; V: TRBV2; size: -; D: -; CDR3: CASSGTGTKAEQYF; DNA: TGTGCCAGCAGTGGGACGGGAACAAAGGCCGAGCAGTACTTC
J: TRBJ1-2; V: TRBV11-3; size: many; D: -; CDR3: CASRARSCGYTF; DNA: TGTGCCAGCAGGGCCCGATCGTGTGGCTACACCTTC
J: TRBJ2-1; V: TRBV12-5; size: -; D: TRBD2; CDR3: CASGLVGAGGGHEQFF; DNA: TGTGCTAGTGGTTTGGTAGGGGCGGGAGGGGGACATGAGCAGTTCTTC
J: TRBJ1-2; V: TRBV9; size: many; D: -; CDR3: CASSVDGGGYGYTF; DNA: TGTGCCAGCAGCGTAGACGGGGGCGGCTATGGCTACACCTTC
J: TRBJ2-1; V: TRBV15; size: -; D: TRBD2; CDR3: CATSRVSGVTYNEQFF; DNA: TGTGCCACCAGCAGAGTTAGCGGGGTGACCTACAATGAGCAGTTCTTC
J: TRBJ1-1; V: TRBV28; size: many; D: -; CDR3: CASRFTDNTEAFF; DNA: TGTGCCAGCAGATTTACGGATAACACTGAAGCTTTCTTT
J: TRBJ2-7; V: TRBV11-2; size: many; D: -; CDR3: CASSWGPGTYEQYF; DNA: TGTGCCAGCAGCTGGGGGCCAGGGACCTACGAGCAGTACTTC
J: TRBJ1-3; V: TRBV20-1; size: few; D: -; CDR3: CSATYRSSGNTIYF; DNA: TGCAGTGCTACTTACCGGAGCTCTGGAAACACCATATATTTT
J: TRBJ1-2; V: TRBV28; size: many; D: -; CDR3: CASSSSNSAHGYTF; DNA: TGTGCCAGCAGTTCCTCAAACAGCGCCCATGGCTACACCTTC
J: TRBJ2-7; V: TRBV7-2; size: -; D: TRBD1; CDR3: CASSLMGQTYEQYF; DNA: TGTGCCAGCAGCTTAATGGGACAGACCTACGAGCAGTACTTC
J: TRBJ2-5; V: TRBV6-1; size: many; D: -; CDR3: CASSEGWAGLQETQYF; DNA: TGTGCCAGCAGTGAAGGGTGGGCAGGCCTCCAAGAGACCCAGTACTTC
J: TRBJ2-7; V: TRBV10-3; size: many; D: TRBD2; CDR3: CAISLESGGHEQYF; DNA: TGTGCCATCAGCCTCGAGAGCGGGGGACACGAGCAGTACTTC
J: TRBJ2-5; V: TRBV10-2; size: -; D: -; CDR3: CASSESRVGTQYF; DNA: TGCGCCAGCAGTGAGTCGAGGGTTGGGACCCAGTACTTC
J: TRBJ2-5; V: TRBV20-1; size: -; D: -; CDR3: CSARGRGPETQYF; DNA: TGCAGTGCTAGAGGGAGGGGTCCGGAGACCCAGTACTTC
J: TRBJ2-7; V: TRBV19; size: few; D: TRBD1; CDR3: CASSPRTGVANEQYF; DNA: TGTGCCAGTAGTCCCCGGACAGGGGTGGCTAACGAGCAGTACTTC
J: TRBJ2-2; V: TRBV19; size: few; D: -; CDR3: CASSITTGELFF; DNA: TGTGCCAGTAGTATAACCACCGGGGAGCTGTTTTTT
J: TRBJ1-6; V: TRBV4-1; size: few; D: -; CDR3: CASSLAGVQPLHF; DNA: TGCGCCAGCAGCCTCGCAGGGGTACAACCCCTCCACTTT
J: TRBJ2-1; V: TRBV2; size: few; D: -; CDR3: CASSTGGVQFF; DNA: TGTGCCAGCAGTACTGGTGGGGTACAGTTCTTC
J: TRBJ1-3; V: TRBV14; size: -; D: -; CDR3: CASSQERIQGNTIYF; DNA: TGTGCCAGCAGCCAAGAAAGGATTCAAGGAAACACCATATATTTT
J: TRBJ2-7; V: TRBV20-1; size: -; D: -; CDR3: CSAREGERVGWGYEQYF; DNA: TGCAGTGCTAGAGAGGGGGAGCGGGTGGGGTGGGGTTACGAGCAGTACTTC
J: TRBJ1-5; V: TRBV2; size: many; D: -; CDR3: CASSEGVVGFGQPQHF; DNA: TGTGCCAGCAGTGAAGGGGTAGTAGGGTTCGGTCAGCCCCAGCATTTT
J: TRBJ2-2; V: TRBV4-1; size: few; D: -; CDR3: CASRKTSLTNTGELFF; DNA: TGCGCCAGCAGAAAAACTAGTCTCACGAACACCGGGGAGCTGTTTTTT
J: TRBJ2-7; V: TRBV2; size: -; D: TRBD1; CDR3: CASSEALPGGMDEQYF; DNA: TGTGCCAGCAGTGAAGCGCTGCCAGGGGGCATGGACGAGCAGTACTTC
J: TRBJ2-2; V: TRBV29-1; size: many; D: -; CDR3: CSVLNTGELFF; DNA: TGCAGCGTTCTGAACACCGGGGAGCTGTTTTTT
J: TRBJ2-7; V: TRBV5-8; size: few; D: -; CDR3: CASSLVYLWGYEQYF; DNA: TGTGCCAGCAGCTTGGTATATCTCTGGGGGTACGAGCAGTACTTC
J: TRBJ2-3; V: TRBV10-3; size: -; D: -; CDR3: CAMGSTDTQYF; DNA: TGTGCCATGGGGTCCACAGATACGCAGTATTTT
J: TRBJ2-7; V: TRBV29-1; size: -; D: TRBD2; CDR3: CSVRSGTSGVYEQYF; DNA: TGCAGCGTCCGTTCCGGAACTAGCGGCGTTTACGAGCAGTACTTC
J: TRBJ2-1; V: TRBV15; size: many; D: -; CDR3: CATSRDHGRDNEQFF; DNA: TGTGCCACCAGCAGAGATCACGGGAGAGACAATGAGCAGTTCTTC
J: TRBJ1-2; V: TRBV7-2; size: -; D: -; CDR3: CASSLGTENYGHTF; DNA: TGTGCCAGCAGCTTGGGAACGGAGAACTATGGCCACACCTTC